The 3 T cell receptor beta chains reported below all come from one sample, sequenced in a study of blood T cell repertoires in COVID-19. TCRdb's table, derived via immunoSEQ multiplex PCR, lists solely in-frame clones and lacks some. The sample has some 300,000 clones; under 90% are singletons. The source material was peripheral blood. All receptors derive from a woman in her 30s with COVID-19, enrolled during active disease.

This clone is medium-sized by share. The V gene is TRBV15, the J gene TRBJ1-4, with 10 positions matching TRBD1. Germline V lookup: CDR1 LNHNV, CDR2 YYDKDF (reference sequence). This CDR3 comprises 16 residues. With 4 bases clipped from V and 7 bases from J, the junction kept 9 bases outside the gene matches. Written as DNA, the CDR3 is TGTGCCACCAGCATTCGGACCGGGACAGGGGCTGAAAAACTGTTTTTT. Protein: CATSIRTGTGAEKLFF. Drawing the rest from reference TRBV15 and TRBJ1-4, the complete variable domain is DAMVIQNPRYQVTQFGKPVTLSCSQTLNHNVMYWYQQKSSQAPKLLFHYYDKDFNNEADTPDNFQSRRPNTSFCFLDIRSPGLGDTAMYLCATSIRTGTGAEKLFFGSGTQLSVL.

The V and J genes are TRBV4-2 and TRBJ2-2, with 7 bases fitting TRBD2. Trimming took 4 bases from V and 6 from J; bases not matched to a gene: 5. Germline CDR1 is LGHNA and CDR2 is YNFKEQ. The CDR3 covers 14 residues. The CDR3 nucleotides are TGTGCCAGCAGCCGAGAGACTAGCTCCGGGGAGCTGTTTTTT. This codes for CASSRETSSGELFF.

CDR3 bases: TGTGCCAGCAGCAAACAGGAAAACACTGAAGCTTTCTTT. Its translation is CASSKQENTEAFF. The V gene is TRBV11-3, the J gene TRBJ1-1; TRBD1 might be the D (5 bases). CDR1 SGHNT and CDR2 YENEEA come from the germline V gene. V dropped 5 bases and J dropped 2 bases, with 9 bases sitting between them. The CDR3 loop spans 13 amino acids.